The 2 T cell receptor beta chains below were found in one sample sequenced in a study of PD-L1 blockade in urothelial cancer (TCRdb year 2017). Library creation used the immunoSEQ multiplex PCR assay. TCRdb holds this immuneACCESS table with in-frame rearrangements only. Some clones are missing; in checked studies, unresolved V genes explain under half, and the rest has no known cause. The sample table contains tens of thousands of clones; only one count was recorded for 65% to 90% of them. The ten top clones hold about 6.8% of the sample. Reading the label with the study, this specimen's time point is: pretreatment peripheral blood. Specimen: PBMCs, collected around atezolizumab (anti-PD-L1) treatment. The receptors were gathered from a man aged 55-75 years with urothelial cancer.

This sequence joins TRBV30 and TRBJ2-2; TRBD1 is a possible D gene (5 bases). The CDR3 loop spans 12 amino acids. Germline V gives CDR1 GTSNPN, CDR2 SVGIG (reference sequence). Trimming removed 3 bases from V and 5 bases from J, with 7 bases in between. CDR3 amino acids: CAWSRVTGELFF. CDR3 nucleotide sequence: TGTGCCTGGAGCAGGGTGACCGGGGAGCTGTTTTTT. The full variable domain, its missing parts supplied by reference TRBV30 and TRBJ2-2, is SQTIHQWPATLVQPVGSPLSLECTVEGTSNPNLYWYRQAAGRGLQLLFYSVGIGQISSEVPQNLSASRPQDRQFILSSKKLLLSDSGFYLCAWSRVTGELFFGEGSRLTVL.

The rearrangement uses TRBV4-1 and TRBJ2-1; the D gene is possibly TRBD2 (5 bases). The V gene's germline CDR1 is MGHRA and CDR2 YSYEKL. The CDR3 is 13 amino acids. The V and J ends lost 0 bases and 8 bases respectively, with 8 bases between them. This CDR3 reads CASSQDSADEQFF. Here the CDR3 DNA reads TGCGCCAGCAGCCAAGATAGCGCAGATGAGCAGTTCTTC.